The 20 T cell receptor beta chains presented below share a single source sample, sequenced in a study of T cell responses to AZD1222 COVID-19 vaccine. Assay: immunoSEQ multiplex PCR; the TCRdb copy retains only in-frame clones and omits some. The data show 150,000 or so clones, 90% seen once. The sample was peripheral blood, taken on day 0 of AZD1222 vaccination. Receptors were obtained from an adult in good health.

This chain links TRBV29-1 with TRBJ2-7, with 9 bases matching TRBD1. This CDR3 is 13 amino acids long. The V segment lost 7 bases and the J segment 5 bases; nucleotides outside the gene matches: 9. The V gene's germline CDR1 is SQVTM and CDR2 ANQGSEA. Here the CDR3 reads CSGWDRVVNEQYF. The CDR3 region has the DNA TGCAGCGGATGGGACAGGGTGGTGAACGAGCAGTACTTC.

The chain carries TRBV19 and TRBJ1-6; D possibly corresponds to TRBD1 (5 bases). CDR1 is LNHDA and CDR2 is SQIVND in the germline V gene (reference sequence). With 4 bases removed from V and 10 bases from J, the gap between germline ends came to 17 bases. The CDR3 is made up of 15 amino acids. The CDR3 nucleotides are TGTGCCAGTAGTACAATCCAGGGATCAGGGTCACCCCTCCACTTT. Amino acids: CASSTIQGSGSPLHF.

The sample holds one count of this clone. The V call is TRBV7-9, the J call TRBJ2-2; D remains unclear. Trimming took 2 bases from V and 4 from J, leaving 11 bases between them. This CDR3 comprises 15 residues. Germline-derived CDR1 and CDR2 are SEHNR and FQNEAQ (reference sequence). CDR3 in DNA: TGTGCCAGCAGCTTACTGGCAGGTGGCACCGGGGAGCTGTTTTTT. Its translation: CASSLLAGGTGELFF. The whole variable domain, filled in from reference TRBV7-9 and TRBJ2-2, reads DTGVSQNPRHKITKRGQNVTFRCDPISEHNRLYWYRQTLGQGPEFLTYFQNEAQLEKSRLLSDRFSAERPKGSFSTLEIQRTEQGDSAMYLCASSLLAGGTGELFFGEGSRLTVL.

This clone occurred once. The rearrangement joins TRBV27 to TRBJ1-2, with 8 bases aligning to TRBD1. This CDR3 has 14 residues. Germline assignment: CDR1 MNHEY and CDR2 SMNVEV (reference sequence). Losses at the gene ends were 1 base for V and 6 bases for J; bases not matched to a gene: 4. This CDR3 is CASSLYQGADGYTF. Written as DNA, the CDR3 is TGTGCCAGCAGTTTATATCAGGGGGCTGATGGCTACACCTTC.

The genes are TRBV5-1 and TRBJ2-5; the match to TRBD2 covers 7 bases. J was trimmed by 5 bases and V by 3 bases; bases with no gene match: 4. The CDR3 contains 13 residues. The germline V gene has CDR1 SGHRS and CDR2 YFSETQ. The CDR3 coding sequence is TGCGCCAGCAGCTCTGGACTAGACGAGACCCAGTACTTC. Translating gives CASSSGLDETQYF.

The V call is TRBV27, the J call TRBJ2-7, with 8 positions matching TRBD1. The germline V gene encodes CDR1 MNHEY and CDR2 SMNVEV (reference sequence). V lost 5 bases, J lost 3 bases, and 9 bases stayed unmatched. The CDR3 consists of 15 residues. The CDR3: CASSAATGVNYEQYF. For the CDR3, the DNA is TGTGCCAGCAGTGCGGCGACAGGGGTAAACTACGAGCAGTACTTC.

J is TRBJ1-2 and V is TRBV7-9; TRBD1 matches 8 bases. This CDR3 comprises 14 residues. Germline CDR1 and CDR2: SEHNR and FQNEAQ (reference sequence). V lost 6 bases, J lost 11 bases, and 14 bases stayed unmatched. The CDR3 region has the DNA TGTGCCAGCAGAGACGACAGGGGCGGATTTGGGTACACCTTC. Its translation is CASRDDRGGFGYTF.

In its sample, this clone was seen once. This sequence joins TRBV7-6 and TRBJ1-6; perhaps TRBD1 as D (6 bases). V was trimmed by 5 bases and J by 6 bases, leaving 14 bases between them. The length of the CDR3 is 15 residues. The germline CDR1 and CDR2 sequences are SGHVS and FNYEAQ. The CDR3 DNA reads TGTGCCAGCAGCCCACACAGGGATTCTAATTCACCCCTCCACTTT. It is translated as CASSPHRDSNSPLHF. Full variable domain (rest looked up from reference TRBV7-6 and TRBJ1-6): GAGVSQSPRYKVTKRGQDVALRCDPISGHVSLYWYRQALGQGPEFLTYFNYEAQQDKSGLPNDRFSAERPEGSISTLTIQRTEQRDSAMYRCASSPHRDSNSPLHFGNGTRLTVT.

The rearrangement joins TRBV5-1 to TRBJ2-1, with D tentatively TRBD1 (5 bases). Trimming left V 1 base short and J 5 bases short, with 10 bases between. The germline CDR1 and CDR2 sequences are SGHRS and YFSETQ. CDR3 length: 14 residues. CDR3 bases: TGCGCCAGCAGCTTGTCCCGACAGAACAATGAGCAGTTCTTC. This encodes CASSLSRQNNEQFF.

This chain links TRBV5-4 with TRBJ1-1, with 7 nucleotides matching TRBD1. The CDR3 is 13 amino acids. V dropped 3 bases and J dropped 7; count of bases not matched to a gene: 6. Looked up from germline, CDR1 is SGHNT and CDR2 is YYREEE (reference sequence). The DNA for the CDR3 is TGTGCCAGCAGCTCTCGGGACAGTCATGAAGCTTTCTTT. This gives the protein CASSSRDSHEAFF.

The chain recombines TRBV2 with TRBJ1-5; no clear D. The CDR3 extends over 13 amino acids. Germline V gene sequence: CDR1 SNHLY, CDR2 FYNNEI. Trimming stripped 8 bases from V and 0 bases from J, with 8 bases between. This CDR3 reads CASDKDSNQPQHF. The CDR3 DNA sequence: TGTGCCAGCGACAAAGATAGCAATCAGCCCCAGCATTTT.

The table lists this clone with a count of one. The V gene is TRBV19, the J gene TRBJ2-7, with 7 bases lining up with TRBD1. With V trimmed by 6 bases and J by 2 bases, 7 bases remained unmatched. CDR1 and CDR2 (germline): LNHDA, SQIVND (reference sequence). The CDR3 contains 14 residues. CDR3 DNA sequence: TGTGCCAGTAGGGAGACAGGGACAACCTACGAGCAGTACTTC. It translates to CASRETGTTYEQYF.

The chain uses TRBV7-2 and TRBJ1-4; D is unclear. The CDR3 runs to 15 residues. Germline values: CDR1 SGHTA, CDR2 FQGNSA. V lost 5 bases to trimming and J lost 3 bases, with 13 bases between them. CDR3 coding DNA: TGTGCCAGCAGCCCCCAACAGATCCCTAATGAAAAACTGTTTTTT. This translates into CASSPQQIPNEKLFF.

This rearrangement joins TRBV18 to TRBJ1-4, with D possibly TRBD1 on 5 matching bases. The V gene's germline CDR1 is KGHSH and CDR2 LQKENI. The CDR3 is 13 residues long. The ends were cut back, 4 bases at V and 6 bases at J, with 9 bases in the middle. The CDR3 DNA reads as TGTGCCAGCTCACGGGGCACGGATGAAAAACTGTTTTTT. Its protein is CASSRGTDEKLFF.

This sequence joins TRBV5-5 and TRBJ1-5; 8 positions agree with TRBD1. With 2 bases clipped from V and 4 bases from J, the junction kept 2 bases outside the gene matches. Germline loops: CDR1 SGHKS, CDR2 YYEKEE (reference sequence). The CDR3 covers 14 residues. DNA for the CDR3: TGTGCCAGCAGCTTTGGACAGGGAAATCAGCCCCAGCATTTT. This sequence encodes CASSFGQGNQPQHF.

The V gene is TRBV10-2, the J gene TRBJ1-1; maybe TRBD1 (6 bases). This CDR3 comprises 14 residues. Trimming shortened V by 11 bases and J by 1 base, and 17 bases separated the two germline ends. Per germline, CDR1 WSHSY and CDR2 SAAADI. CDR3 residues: CAHTSDRRNTEAFF. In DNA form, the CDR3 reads TGCGCCCATACGTCGGACAGACGGAACACTGAAGCTTTCTTT.

CDR3 sequence (DNA): TGTGCCAGCAACCCGTCCCAAAGGGGGGCAGGGGAGACCCAGTACTTC. Amino acids: CASNPSQRGAGETQYF. The V call is TRBV7-2, the J call TRBJ2-5, with D possibly being TRBD1 or TRBD2 (6 bases each). The CDR3 covers 16 residues. V was shortened by 7 bases and J by 5 bases, with 23 bases between the two germline ends. CDR1 and CDR2 (germline): SGHTA, FQGNSA.

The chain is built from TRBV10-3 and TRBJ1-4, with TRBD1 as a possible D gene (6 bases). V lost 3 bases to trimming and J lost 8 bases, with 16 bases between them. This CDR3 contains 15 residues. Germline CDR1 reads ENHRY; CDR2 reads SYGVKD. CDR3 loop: CAISDNVGGREKLFF. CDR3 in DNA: TGTGCCATCAGTGATAACGTGGGGGGCCGGGAAAAACTGTTTTTT.

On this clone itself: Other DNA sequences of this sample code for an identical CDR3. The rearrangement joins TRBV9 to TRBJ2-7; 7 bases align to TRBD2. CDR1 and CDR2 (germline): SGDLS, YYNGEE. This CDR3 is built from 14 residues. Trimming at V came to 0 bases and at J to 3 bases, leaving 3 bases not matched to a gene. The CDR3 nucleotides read TGTGCCAGCAGCGTAGCTACGGGGGGCTACGAGCAGTACTTC. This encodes CASSVATGGYEQYF. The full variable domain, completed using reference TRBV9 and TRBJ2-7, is DSGVTQTPKHLITATGQRVTLRCSPRSGDLSVYWYQQSLDQGLQFLIQYYNGEERAKGNILERFSAQQFPDLHSELNLSSLELGDSALYFCASSVATGGYEQYFGPGTRLTVT.

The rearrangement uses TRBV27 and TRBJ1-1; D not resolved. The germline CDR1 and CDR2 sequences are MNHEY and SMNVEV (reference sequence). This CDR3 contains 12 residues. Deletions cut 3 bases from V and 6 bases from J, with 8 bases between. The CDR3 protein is CASSLVGSEAFF. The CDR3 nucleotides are TGTGCCAGCAGTTTGGTAGGATCTGAAGCTTTCTTT.